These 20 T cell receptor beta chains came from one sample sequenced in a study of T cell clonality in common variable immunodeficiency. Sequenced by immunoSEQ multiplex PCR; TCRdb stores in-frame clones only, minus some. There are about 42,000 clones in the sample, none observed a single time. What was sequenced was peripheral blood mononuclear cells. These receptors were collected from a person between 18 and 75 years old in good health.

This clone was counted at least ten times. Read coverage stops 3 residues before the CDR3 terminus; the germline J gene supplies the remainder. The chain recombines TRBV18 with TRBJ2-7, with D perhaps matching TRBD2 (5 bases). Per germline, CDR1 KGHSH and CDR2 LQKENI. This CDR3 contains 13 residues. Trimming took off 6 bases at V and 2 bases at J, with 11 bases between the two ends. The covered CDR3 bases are TGTGCCAGCTCCGTCGGGGAACCCTACGAG. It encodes CASSVGEPYE. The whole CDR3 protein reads CASSVGEPYEQYF.

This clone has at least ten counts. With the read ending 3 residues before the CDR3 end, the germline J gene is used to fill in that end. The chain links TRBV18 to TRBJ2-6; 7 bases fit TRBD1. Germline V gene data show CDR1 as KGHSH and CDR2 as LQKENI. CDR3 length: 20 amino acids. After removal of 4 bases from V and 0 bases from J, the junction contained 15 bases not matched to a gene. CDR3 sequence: CASSRNQGQIFSSGANVLTF. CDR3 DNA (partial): TGTGCCAGCTCACGAAACCAGGGACAGATCTTTTCCTCTGGGGCCAACGTC.

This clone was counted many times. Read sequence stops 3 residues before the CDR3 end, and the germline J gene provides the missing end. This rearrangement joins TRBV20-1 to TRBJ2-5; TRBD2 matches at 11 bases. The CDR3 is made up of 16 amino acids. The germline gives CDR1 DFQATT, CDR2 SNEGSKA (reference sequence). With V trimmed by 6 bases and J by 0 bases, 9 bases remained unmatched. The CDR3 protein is CSAGDLAGGYQETQYF. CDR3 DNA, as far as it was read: TGCAGTGCGGGGGACCTAGCGGGAGGTTACCAAGAGACC.

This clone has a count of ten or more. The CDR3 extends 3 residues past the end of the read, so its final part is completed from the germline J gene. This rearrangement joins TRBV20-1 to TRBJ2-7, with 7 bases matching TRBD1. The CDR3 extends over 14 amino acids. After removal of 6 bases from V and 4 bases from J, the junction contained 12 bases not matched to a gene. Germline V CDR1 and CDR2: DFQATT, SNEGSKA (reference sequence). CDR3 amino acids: CSATTGVNDYEQYF. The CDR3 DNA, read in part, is TGCAGTGCCACTACAGGGGTAAATGATTACGAG.

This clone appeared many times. The DNA read from the CDR3 is TGTGCCAGCTCACCGGGCCTTCAAAATGAG. It codes for CASSPGLQNE. The complete CDR3 reads CASSPGLQNEQFF. The gene calls are TRBV18 and TRBJ2-1; no definite D call. The CDR3 end is not reached by the read, which stops 3 residues before it; the germline J gene fills it in. V lost 3 bases, J lost 7 bases, and 10 bases lay in between. Germline V gene data show CDR1 as KGHSH and CDR2 as LQKENI. The CDR3 is 13 amino acids.

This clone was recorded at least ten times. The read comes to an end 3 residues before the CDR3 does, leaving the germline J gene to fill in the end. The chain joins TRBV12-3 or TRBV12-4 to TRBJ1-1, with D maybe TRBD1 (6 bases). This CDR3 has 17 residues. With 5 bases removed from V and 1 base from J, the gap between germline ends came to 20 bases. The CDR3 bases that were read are TGTGCCAGCAGTAAATACCCTAACCAGGGGAGGAACACTGAA. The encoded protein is CASSKYPNQGRNTE. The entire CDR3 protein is CASSKYPNQGRNTEAFF.

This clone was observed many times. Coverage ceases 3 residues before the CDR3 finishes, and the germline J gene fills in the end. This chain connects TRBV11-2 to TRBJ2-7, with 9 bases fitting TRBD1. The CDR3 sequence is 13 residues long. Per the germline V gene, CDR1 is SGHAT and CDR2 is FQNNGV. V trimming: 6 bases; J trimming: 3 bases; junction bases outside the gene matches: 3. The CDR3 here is CASRQGQGYEQYF. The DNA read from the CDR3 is TGTGCCAGCAGGCAGGGACAGGGCTACGAG.

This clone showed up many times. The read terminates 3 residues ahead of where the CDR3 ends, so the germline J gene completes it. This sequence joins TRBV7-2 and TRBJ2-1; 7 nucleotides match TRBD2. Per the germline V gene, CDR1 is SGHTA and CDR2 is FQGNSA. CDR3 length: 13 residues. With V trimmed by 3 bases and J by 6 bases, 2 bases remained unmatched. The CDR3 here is CASSFGLGNEQFF. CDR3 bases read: TGTGCCAGCAGCTTCGGACTAGGCAATGAG.

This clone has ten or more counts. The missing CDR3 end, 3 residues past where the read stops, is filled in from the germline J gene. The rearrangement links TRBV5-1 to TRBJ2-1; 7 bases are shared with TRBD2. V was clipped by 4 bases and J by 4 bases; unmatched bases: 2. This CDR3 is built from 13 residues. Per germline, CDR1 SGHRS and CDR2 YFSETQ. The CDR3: CASSPGGYNEQFF. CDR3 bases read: TGCGCCAGCAGCCCCGGGGGGTACAATGAG. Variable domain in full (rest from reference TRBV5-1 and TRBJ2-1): KAGVTQTPRYLIKTRGQQVTLSCSPISGHRSVSWYQQTPGQGLQFLFEYFSETQRNKGNFPGRFSGRQFSNSRSEMNVSTLELGDSALYLCASSPGGYNEQFFGPGTRLTVL.

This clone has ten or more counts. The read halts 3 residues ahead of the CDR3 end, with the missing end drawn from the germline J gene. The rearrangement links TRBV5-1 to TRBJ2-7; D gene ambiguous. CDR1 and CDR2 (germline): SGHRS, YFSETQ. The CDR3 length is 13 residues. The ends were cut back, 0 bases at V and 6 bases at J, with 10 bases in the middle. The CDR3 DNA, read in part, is TGCGCCAGCAGCTTGGTAGTTAGCTCCGAG. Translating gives CASSLVVSSE. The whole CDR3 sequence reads CASSLVVSSEQYF. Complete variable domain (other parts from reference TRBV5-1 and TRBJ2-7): KAGVTQTPRYLIKTRGQQVTLSCSPISGHRSVSWYQQTPGQGLQFLFEYFSETQRNKGNFPGRFSGRQFSNSRSEMNVSTLELGDSALYLCASSLVVSSEQYFGPGTRLTVT.

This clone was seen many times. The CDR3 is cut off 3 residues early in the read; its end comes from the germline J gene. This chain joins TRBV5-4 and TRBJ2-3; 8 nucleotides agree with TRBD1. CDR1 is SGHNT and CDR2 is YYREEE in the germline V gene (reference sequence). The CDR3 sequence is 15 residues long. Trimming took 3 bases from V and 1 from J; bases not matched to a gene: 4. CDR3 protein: CASSYQGAGTDTQYF. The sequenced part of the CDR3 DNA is TGTGCCAGCAGCTATCAGGGGGCGGGCACAGATACG. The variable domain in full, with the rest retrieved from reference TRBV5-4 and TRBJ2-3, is ETGVTQSPTHLIKTRGQQVTLRCSSQSGHNTVSWYQQALGQGPQFIFQYYREEENGRGNFPPRFSGLQFPNYSSELNVNALELDDSALYLCASSYQGAGTDTQYFGPGTRLTVL.

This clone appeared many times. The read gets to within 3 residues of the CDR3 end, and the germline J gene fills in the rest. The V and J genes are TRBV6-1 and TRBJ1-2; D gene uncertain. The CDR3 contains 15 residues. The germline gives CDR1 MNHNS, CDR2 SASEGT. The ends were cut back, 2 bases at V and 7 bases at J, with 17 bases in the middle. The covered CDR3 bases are TGTGCCAGCAGTGAATTGGGCCAATCGGTGGGTGGC. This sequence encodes CASSELGQSVGG. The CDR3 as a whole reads CASSELGQSVGGYTF.

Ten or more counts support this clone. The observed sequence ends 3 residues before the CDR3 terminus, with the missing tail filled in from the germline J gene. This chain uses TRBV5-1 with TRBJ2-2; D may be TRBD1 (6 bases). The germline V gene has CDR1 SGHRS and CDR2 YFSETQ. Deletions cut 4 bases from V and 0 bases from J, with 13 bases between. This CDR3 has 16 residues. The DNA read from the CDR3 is TGCGCCAGCAGCATACGACAGGACACGAACACCGGGGAG. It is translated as CASSIRQDTNTGE. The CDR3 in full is CASSIRQDTNTGELFF.

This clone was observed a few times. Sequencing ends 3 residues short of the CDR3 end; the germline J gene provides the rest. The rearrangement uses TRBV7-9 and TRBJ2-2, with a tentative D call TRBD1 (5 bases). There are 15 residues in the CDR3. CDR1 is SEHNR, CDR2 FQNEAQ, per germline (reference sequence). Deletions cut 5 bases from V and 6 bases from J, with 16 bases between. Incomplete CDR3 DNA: TGTGCCAGCAGCCCCCGGCAGGGAAAGGCCGGGGAG. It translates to CASSPRQGKAGE. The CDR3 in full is CASSPRQGKAGELFF.

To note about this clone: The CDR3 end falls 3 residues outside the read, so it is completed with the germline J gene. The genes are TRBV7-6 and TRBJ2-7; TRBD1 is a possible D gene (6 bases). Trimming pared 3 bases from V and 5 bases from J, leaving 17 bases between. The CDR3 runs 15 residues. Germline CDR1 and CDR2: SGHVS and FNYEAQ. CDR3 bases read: TGTGCCAGCAGCTTCCGGGACAAAGGTTCCCACGAG. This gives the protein CASSFRDKGSHE. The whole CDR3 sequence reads CASSFRDKGSHEQYF.

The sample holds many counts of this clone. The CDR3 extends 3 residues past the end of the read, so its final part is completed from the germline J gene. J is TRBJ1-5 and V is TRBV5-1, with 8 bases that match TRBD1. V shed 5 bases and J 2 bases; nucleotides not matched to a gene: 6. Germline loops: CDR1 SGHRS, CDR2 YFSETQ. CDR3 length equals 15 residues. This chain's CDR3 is CASRPGQGRNQPQHF. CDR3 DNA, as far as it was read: TGCGCCAGCAGACCTGGACAGGGTCGCAATCAGCCC.

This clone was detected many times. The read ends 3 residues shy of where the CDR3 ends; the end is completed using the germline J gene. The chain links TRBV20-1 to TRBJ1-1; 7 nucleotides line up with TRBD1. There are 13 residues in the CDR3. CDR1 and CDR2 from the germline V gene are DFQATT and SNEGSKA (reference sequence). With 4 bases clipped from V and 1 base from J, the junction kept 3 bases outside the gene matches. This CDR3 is CSAMWDRNTEAFF. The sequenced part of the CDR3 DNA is TGCAGTGCTATGTGGGACAGGAACACTGAA.

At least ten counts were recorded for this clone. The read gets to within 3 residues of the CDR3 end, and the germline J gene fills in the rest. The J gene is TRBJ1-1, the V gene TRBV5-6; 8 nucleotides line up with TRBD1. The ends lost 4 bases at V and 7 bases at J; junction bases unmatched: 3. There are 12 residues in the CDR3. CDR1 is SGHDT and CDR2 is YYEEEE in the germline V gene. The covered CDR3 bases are TGTGCCAGCAGCCTGGACAGGGTTGAA. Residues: CASSLDRVE. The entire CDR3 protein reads CASSLDRVEAFF.

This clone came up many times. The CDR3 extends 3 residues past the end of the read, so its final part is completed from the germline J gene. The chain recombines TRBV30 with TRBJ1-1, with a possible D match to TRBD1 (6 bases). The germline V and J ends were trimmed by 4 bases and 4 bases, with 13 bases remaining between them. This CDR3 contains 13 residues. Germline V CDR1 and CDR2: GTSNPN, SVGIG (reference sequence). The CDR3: CAWTPPGVTEAFF. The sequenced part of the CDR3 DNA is TGTGCCTGGACCCCCCCAGGGGTCACTGAA.

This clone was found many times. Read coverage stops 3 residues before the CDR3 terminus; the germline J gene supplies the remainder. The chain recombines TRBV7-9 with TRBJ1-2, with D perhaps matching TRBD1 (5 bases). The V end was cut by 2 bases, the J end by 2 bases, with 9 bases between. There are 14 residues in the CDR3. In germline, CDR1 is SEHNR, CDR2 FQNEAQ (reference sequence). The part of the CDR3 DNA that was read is TGTGCCAGCAGCTTAACCGCAGGGAACTATGGC. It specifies CASSLTAGNYG. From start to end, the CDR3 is CASSLTAGNYGYTF.